This record concerns one TCR beta chain sequence. Its antigen remains unknown. This CDR3 is 13 amino acids long. Trimming took 10 bases from V and 2 from J; bases not matched to a gene: 3. CDR1 and CDR2 from the germline V gene are SEHNR and FQNEAQ (reference sequence). This sample stems from a study of beta chain features in type 1 diabetes. Study-wide findings and caveats: PCR could preferentially amplify shorter templates, alike in patients and controls.

Via CD45RO/CCR7/CD25/CD127/CD95/CD27, cells of the CD4+ naive, central memory, regulatory and stem cell-like memory subsets were sorted. Sorting produced populations that all topped 98% purity. The whole isolated RNA underwent reverse transcription, so sequencing captured expressed TCRB transcripts. The data were produced by immunoSEQ multiplex PCR, yet TCRdb's version contains in-frame clones alone and is incomplete. The sample gives about 900,000 clones, 17% of which show up once; 0.023% is in the top ten. The receptor was isolated from a woman under 30 in good health. The sample was naive CD4+ T cells from blood. The genes are TRBV7-9 and TRBJ2-1; 9 bases line up with TRBD1. This chain's CDR3 is CAIRQGAYNEQFF. CDR3 nucleotide sequence: TGTGCCATTCGACAGGGGGCCTACAATGAGCAGTTCTTC.